This is a list of T cell receptor beta chains from one sample in a study of CD8 T cells in Susac syndrome. TCRdb independently ran MiXCR on the immunoSEQ multiplex PCR reads; one entry per CDR3 protein. The sample lists some 130,000 distinct CDR3 sequences; 80% to 85% were seen once. Sequenced: CD8+ T cells from PBMCs. The source of these receptors is a human donor with multiple sclerosis. Both conserved end residues are part of each CDR3. D genes are given only for firm matches. Expanded clones get a size class; other rows say once, few or many, or leave the size out.

D gene | clone size | J gene | V gene | CDR3 DNA | CDR3 protein
. | few | TRBJ1-2 | TRBV4-3 | TGCGCCAGCAGCCAAGAATTCAGGACGGTTCTGGAGGGCTACACCTTC | CASSQEFRTVLEGYTF
. | . | TRBJ2-1 | TRBV19 | TGTGCCAGTAGTATAGATTCCTATGTGGACAATGAGCAGTTCTTC | CASSIDSYVDNEQFF
TRBD1 | . | TRBJ1-6 | TRBV19 | TGTGCCAGTAGGCCTCGACAGGGTGACAATTCACCCCTCCACTTT | CASRPRQGDNSPLHF
. | . | TRBJ2-4 | TRBV19 | TGTGCCAGTAGTATAGTATCTAGTGGAAAAAACATTCAGTACTTC | CASSIVSSGKNIQYF
TRBD1 | . | TRBJ1-2 | TRBV20-1 | TGCAGTGCTAGAGATCCACAAGCAGGGGGAGACTACACCTTC | CSARDPQAGGDYTF
. | . | TRBJ1-4 | TRBV6-1 | TGTGCCAGCAATCCGGGCCAGGGAATACTGTTTTTT | CASNPGQGILFF
. | . | TRBJ2-1 | TRBV12-3/TRBV12-4 | TGTGCCAGCAGGCCGAGCGCCGACAGATTCAACAATGAGCAGTTCTTC | CASRPSADRFNNEQFF
. | . | TRBJ2-5 | TRBV18 | TGTGCCAGCTCACCCGACCTTGAGACCCAGTACTTC | CASSPDLETQYF
. | . | TRBJ1-1 | TRBV12-3/TRBV12-4 | TGTGCCAGCACCCTCAGTTTCGTGCCGGAGGGGAAGATCACTGAAGCTTTCTTT | CASTLSFVPEGKITEAFF
. | . | TRBJ1-5 | TRBV27 | TGTGCCAGCAGTTTGTCAGGGAACCAGCCCCAGCATTTT | CASSLSGNQPQHF
. | . | TRBJ2-7 | TRBV4-1 | TGCGCCAGCAGCCCGAGACAGGATACCTACGAGCAGTACTTC | CASSPRQDTYEQYF
. | . | TRBJ1-4 | TRBV2 | TGTGCCAGCAACCTTAACCGGGACCGAGAGTTTAATGAGAAACTGTTTTTT | CASNLNRDREFNEKLFF
. | few | TRBJ2-3 | TRBV7-9 | TGTGCCAGCAGCTTAGGTCCCGATACGCAGTATTTT | CASSLGPDTQYF
. | . | TRBJ1-1 | TRBV15 | TGTGCCACCAGCAGGGGTTTGAACACTGAAGCTTTCTTT | CATSRGLNTEAFF
TRBD2 | few | TRBJ2-3 | TRBV7-9 | TGTGCCAGCAGCCAAATAGCGGGGGGGCTCTCAGATACGCAGTATTTT | CASSQIAGGLSDTQYF
TRBD2 | . | TRBJ2-1 | TRBV2 | TGTGCCAGCAGTGAGTTGGCTAGCGGGAGCAATGAGCAGTTCTTC | CASSELASGSNEQFF
TRBD2 | . | TRBJ2-5 | TRBV3-1 | TGTGCCAGCAGCCAACACTGGGGACTAGCGGACCAAGAGACCCAGTACTTC | CASSQHWGLADQETQYF
. | . | TRBJ2-1 | TRBV6-5 | TGTGCCAGCAGTTACGTATGGGGTGGGTACTACAATGAGCAGTTCTTC | CASSYVWGGYYNEQFF
TRBD2 | . | TRBJ2-1 | TRBV6-4 | TGTGCCAGCAGTGATGGACTGACGGGAGGATTTAATGAGCAGTTCTTC | CASSDGLTGGFNEQFF